This T cell receptor beta chain was documented in a study of blood T cells in healthy people across ages. The CDR3 is 17 amino acids. Germline assignment: CDR1 SGHDN and CDR2 FVKESK. V was trimmed by 1 base and J by 1 base, leaving 16 bases between them. Primers used in a second PCR of about 7 to 11 cycles were a sample-barcoded 5' primer and a J-beta primer mix. TCRdb analysed the 5' RACE reads with MiXCR anew, one entry per CDR3 protein. The sample carries approximately 1.5 million distinct CDR3 sequences, about 35% recorded once. Study results and caveats: Across the age range, TCR beta diversity per million T cells fell in a roughly linear way.

Healthy individuals of Caucasian origin from Russia, aged about 6 to 95, served as donors. As concerns this clonotype: Its antigen is unknown.

The sequenced material came from blood. This sequence originates from a woman aged 25 to 39 in good health. The chain joins TRBV14 to TRBJ2-5, with D tentatively TRBD1 (5 bases). In nucleotides, the CDR3 is TGTGCCAGCAGCCAAGGAATGGGGCAGGGCCCCCAAGAGACCCAGTACTTC. Amino acid sequence: CASSQGMGQGPQETQYF.